These T cell receptor beta chains were read from a single sample in a study of T cell repertoires in cytomegalovirus infection. TCRdb reanalysed the reads using MiXCR and keeps one entry per CDR3 protein. The sample has over 250,000 distinct CDR3 sequences, 22% seen once. For these receptors, no antigen is known. Sequenced here: cultured PBMCs, sampled from culture after CMV antigen stimulation. Source of these receptors: a human donor in good health (CMV status not recorded). Some clones in this sample may be carry-over from other donors' samples. Both conserved end residues are trimmed from each CDR3. Each record gives: clone size, J gene, V gene, CDR3 protein. Only some rows state a clone size, as once, few, many or a class for expanded clones.

clone size: many
J gene: TRBJ1-1
V gene: TRBV7-2
CDR3 protein: ASSPGGNTEAF

clone size: many
J gene: TRBJ2-7
V gene: TRBV7-6
CDR3 protein: ASSQGLAYEQY

clone size: NA
J gene: TRBJ1-1
V gene: TRBV6-2/TRBV6-3
CDR3 protein: ASSYYHDSAAF

clone size: NA
J gene: TRBJ1-1
V gene: TRBV25-1
CDR3 protein: ASSEIGEAF

clone size: many
J gene: TRBJ2-5
V gene: TRBV7-2
CDR3 protein: ASSPQLAAQETQY

clone size: NA
J gene: TRBJ1-5
V gene: TRBV20-1
CDR3 protein: SAPQGDQPQH

clone size: few
J gene: TRBJ2-2
V gene: TRBV24-1
CDR3 protein: ATSRGGLAEWAPGELF

clone size: many
J gene: TRBJ1-2
V gene: TRBV6-1
CDR3 protein: ASRRPGPSDYGYT

clone size: many
J gene: TRBJ2-3
V gene: TRBV20-1
CDR3 protein: SAHRGGTDTQY

clone size: many
J gene: TRBJ2-1
V gene: TRBV4-1
CDR3 protein: ASSQEAGGATSNEQF

clone size: few
J gene: TRBJ1-2
V gene: TRBV7-2
CDR3 protein: ASSLSAIGGGYT

clone size: NA
J gene: TRBJ1-1
V gene: TRBV20-1
CDR3 protein: SAFRNGEAF

clone size: many
J gene: TRBJ2-7
V gene: TRBV5-6
CDR3 protein: ASSLWGGYEQY

clone size: many
J gene: TRBJ2-3
V gene: TRBV7-8
CDR3 protein: ASSQPGAPSTDTQY

clone size: NA
J gene: TRBJ2-2
V gene: TRBV7-7
CDR3 protein: ASSFAQGGSGELF

clone size: NA
J gene: TRBJ2-5
V gene: TRBV18
CDR3 protein: ASSPSQDLLPY

clone size: few
J gene: TRBJ2-7
V gene: TRBV30
CDR3 protein: AWSEATYEQY

clone size: many
J gene: TRBJ1-1
V gene: TRBV6-1
CDR3 protein: ASISTDRPGTEAF

clone size: many
J gene: TRBJ2-1
V gene: TRBV19
CDR3 protein: ASSMRGLAAISNEQF

clone size: few
J gene: TRBJ1-5
V gene: TRBV4-1
CDR3 protein: ASSQDLQGSNQPQH

clone size: NA
J gene: TRBJ2-7
V gene: TRBV7-8
CDR3 protein: ASSLPGLDKYEQY

clone size: many
J gene: TRBJ1-5
V gene: TRBV7-8
CDR3 protein: ASTKGSGYSNQPQH

clone size: many
J gene: TRBJ1-4
V gene: TRBV7-2
CDR3 protein: ASSLHGTVDSGEKLF

clone size: NA
J gene: TRBJ2-2
V gene: TRBV4-3
CDR3 protein: ASSQESYTGELF

clone size: many
J gene: TRBJ2-7
V gene: TRBV6-2/TRBV6-3
CDR3 protein: ASSSVGATYEQY

clone size: NA
J gene: TRBJ2-5
V gene: TRBV7-2
CDR3 protein: ASSLDRRRY

clone size: many
J gene: TRBJ2-1
V gene: TRBV7-2
CDR3 protein: ASSLAGGLAWEQF

clone size: many
J gene: TRBJ1-1
V gene: TRBV7-8
CDR3 protein: ASSLSGNEAF

clone size: NA
J gene: TRBJ2-1
V gene: TRBV20-1
CDR3 protein: SASRSREDHNEQF

clone size: NA
J gene: TRBJ2-2
V gene: TRBV2
CDR3 protein: ASGDTNTGELF

clone size: NA
J gene: TRBJ2-7
V gene: TRBV6-2/TRBV6-3
CDR3 protein: ASSGGTSGRTYEQY

clone size: NA
J gene: TRBJ1-2
V gene: TRBV7-2
CDR3 protein: ASSLIPGHYGYT

clone size: many
J gene: TRBJ2-3
V gene: TRBV12-3/TRBV12-4
CDR3 protein: ASSLQGSTDTQY

clone size: NA
J gene: TRBJ2-7
V gene: TRBV9
CDR3 protein: ASSVGQGGTYEQY

clone size: NA
J gene: TRBJ2-7
V gene: TRBV14
CDR3 protein: ASSQGGTSYEQY

clone size: NA
J gene: TRBJ2-1
V gene: TRBV27
CDR3 protein: ASRKMDSFNEQF

clone size: many
J gene: TRBJ2-1
V gene: TRBV11-3
CDR3 protein: ASSLGTSGRHEQF

clone size: few
J gene: TRBJ1-1
V gene: TRBV7-8
CDR3 protein: ASSVSGGGGRTEAF

clone size: few
J gene: TRBJ2-1
V gene: TRBV28
CDR3 protein: ASSKGLAVTYNEQF

clone size: few
J gene: TRBJ1-2
V gene: TRBV4-3
CDR3 protein: ASSQGGRGHGYT

clone size: few
J gene: TRBJ1-6
V gene: TRBV7-9
CDR3 protein: ASSVIQGDNSPLH

clone size: many
J gene: TRBJ2-5
V gene: TRBV7-9
CDR3 protein: ASSLQGQAY

clone size: few
J gene: TRBJ1-2
V gene: TRBV11-1
CDR3 protein: ASSLGSVGDYGYT

clone size: many
J gene: TRBJ2-5
V gene: TRBV11-2
CDR3 protein: ASSSGTSGSETQY

clone size: once
J gene: TRBJ2-5
V gene: TRBV7-2
CDR3 protein: ASSPRLARIEETQY

clone size: NA
J gene: TRBJ2-3
V gene: TRBV28
CDR3 protein: ASRPLAGGTDTQY

clone size: NA
J gene: TRBJ2-3
V gene: TRBV7-9
CDR3 protein: ASSLQGPGDTQY

clone size: few
J gene: TRBJ2-1
V gene: TRBV7-3
CDR3 protein: ASSSLAFNEQF

clone size: NA
J gene: TRBJ2-3
V gene: TRBV29-1
CDR3 protein: SVDNTDTQY

clone size: NA
J gene: TRBJ1-6
V gene: TRBV7-2
CDR3 protein: VSSLSGDSPLH

clone size: many
J gene: TRBJ1-1
V gene: TRBV7-2
CDR3 protein: ASSYVLGVSAEAF

clone size: few
J gene: TRBJ1-2
V gene: TRBV24-1
CDR3 protein: ATSDSGPGGYT

clone size: NA
J gene: TRBJ2-7
V gene: TRBV28
CDR3 protein: ASSFIGVDSYEQY

clone size: NA
J gene: TRBJ2-3
V gene: TRBV6-2/TRBV6-3
CDR3 protein: ASSYGSGADTQY